The 29 T cell receptor beta chains listed next were all sequenced from one sample in a study of cytotoxic CD8 clonotypes in ibrutinib-treated CLL. Clones were sequenced by immunoSEQ multiplex PCR, and TCRdb holds only the in-frame ones, with some missing. The table records about 72,000 clones, about 64% of them present only once. Specimen: PBMCs, collected after 12 months of ibrutinib treatment. The receptors shown here come from a human donor with chronic lymphocytic leukemia.

This clone was seen just once. The chain recombines TRBV7-2 with TRBJ2-7, with a weak D call TRBD2 (5 bases). CDR1 SGHTA and CDR2 FQGNSA come from the germline V gene. This CDR3 contains 14 residues. V was pared by 2 bases and J by 6 bases, with 14 bases between. The CDR3: CASSLRRVSPEQYF. DNA for the CDR3: TGTGCCAGCAGCTTACGGCGGGTATCTCCCGAGCAGTACTTC.

This clone was recorded a few times. The CDR3 protein is CASSLAGQGTEAFF. The CDR3 bases are TGCGCCAGCAGCTTGGCGGGCCAGGGCACTGAAGCTTTCTTT. V gene TRBV5-1 combines with J gene TRBJ1-1; D may be TRBD1 (5 bases). The CDR3 is 14 amino acids. Germline V gene sequence: CDR1 SGHRS, CDR2 YFSETQ. Trimming cost V 0 bases and J 4 bases, with 10 bases left between them.

CDR3 region: CASSLGGSPGNTIYF. As DNA, the CDR3 is TGTGCCAGCAGCTTGGGGGGTAGCCCTGGAAACACCATATATTTT. The chain employs TRBV5-4 and TRBJ1-3; D uncertain. Trimming took off 0 bases at V and 2 bases at J, with 9 bases between the two ends. This CDR3 has 15 amino acids. CDR1 SGHNT and CDR2 YYREEE come from the germline V gene (reference sequence).

The rearrangement uses TRBV7-3 and TRBJ2-2; 8 nucleotides line up with TRBD1. Germline V gene sequence: CDR1 SGHTA, CDR2 FQGTGA. Unmatched junction bases numbered 2, after V lost 2 bases and J lost 3 bases. This CDR3 spans 15 amino acids. Here the CDR3 reads CASSLDRGDTGELFF. In nucleotides, the CDR3 is TGTGCCAGCAGCTTAGACAGGGGTGACACCGGGGAGCTGTTTTTT.

This rearrangement joins TRBV14 to TRBJ2-5; maybe TRBD1 (6 bases). The germline V and J ends were trimmed by 4 bases and 1 base, with 13 bases remaining between them. Germline CDR1 is SGHDN and CDR2 is FVKESK. There are 15 residues in the CDR3. CDR3 amino acids: CASSLRTGIQETQYF. CDR3 coding DNA: TGTGCCAGCAGCCTCAGAACAGGGATCCAAGAGACCCAGTACTTC. Full variable domain (missing parts from reference TRBV14 and TRBJ2-5): EAGVTQFPSHSVIEKGQTVTLRCDPISGHDNLYWYRRVMGKEIKFLLHFVKESKQDESGMPNNRFLAERTGGTYSTLKVQPAELEDSGVYFCASSLRTGIQETQYFGPGTRLLVL.

The rearrangement uses TRBV18 and TRBJ1-2, with 7 bases that match TRBD1. The ends lost 1 base at V and 5 bases at J; junction bases unmatched: 1. The CDR3 is 13 residues long. CDR1 and CDR2 from the germline V gene are KGHSH and LQKENI. The CDR3 is CASSPLQGYGYTF. The CDR3 nucleotides are TGTGCCAGCTCACCACTACAGGGGTATGGCTACACCTTC.

This clone showed up just once. The chain combines TRBV18 with TRBJ2-7, with D possibly matching TRBD2 (6 bases). V was clipped by 4 bases and J by 3 bases, with 13 bases between them. The length of the CDR3 is 14 residues. In germline, CDR1 is KGHSH, CDR2 LQKENI. The CDR3 here is CASSRGEVIYEQYF. In DNA form, the CDR3 reads TGTGCCAGCTCACGAGGGGAGGTGATCTACGAGCAGTACTTC.

This clone was recorded a few times. In DNA, the CDR3 is TGTGCCAGCTCTCGACGGGACAGGGCTGGCTACACCTTC. This encodes CASSRRDRAGYTF. The chain uses TRBV27 and TRBJ1-2; 9 bases match TRBD1. The CDR3 is made up of 13 amino acids. V shed 8 bases, J shed 7 bases, and the junction held 8 bases outside the gene matches. Germline CDR1 and CDR2: MNHEY and SMNVEV (reference sequence).

The chain carries TRBV4-3 and TRBJ1-2, with D possibly matching TRBD1 (5 bases). The V and J ends lost 0 bases and 4 bases respectively, with 15 bases between them. Looked up from germline, CDR1 is LGHNA and CDR2 is YSLEER. CDR3 length: 16 amino acids. The CDR3 DNA follows: TGCGCCAGCAGCCAAGATCGGGCGGGGGGTGGCTATGGCTACACCTTC. Its protein product is CASSQDRAGGGYGYTF.

This clone has more than one count but fewer than ten. The chain has TRBV7-2 and TRBJ2-3, with 13 positions matching TRBD2. Unmatched junction bases numbered 9, after V lost 6 bases and J lost 6 bases. Germline lookup yields CDR1 SGHTA and CDR2 FQGNSA. This CDR3 is built from 16 residues. CDR3 DNA: TGTGCCAGCAGGGCCGGGACTAGCGGGGTAGGTGATACGCAGTATTTT. This gives the protein CASRAGTSGVGDTQYF.

This sequence joins TRBV5-8 and TRBJ1-5; D unresolved. The CDR3 runs to 14 residues. Per the germline V gene, CDR1 is SGHTS and CDR2 is YDEGEE. V was clipped by 1 base and J by 11 bases, with 16 bases between them. The DNA for the CDR3 is TGTGCCAGCAGCTTGACCCCCCAGTGGAGGACCCAGCATTTT. This translates into CASSLTPQWRTQHF.

This clone was seen once. The chain is built from TRBV5-1 and TRBJ2-7, with D perhaps matching TRBD1 (6 bases). The CDR3 spans 15 residues. Germline values: CDR1 SGHRS, CDR2 YFSETQ. Trimming removed 0 bases from V and 0 bases from J, with 10 bases in between. This CDR3 is CASSLDGTSSYEQYF. The CDR3 nucleotides read TGCGCCAGCAGCTTGGACGGGACAAGCTCCTACGAGCAGTACTTC.

V gene TRBV5-1 combines with J gene TRBJ2-7; TRBD1 matches at 9 bases. V gave up 4 bases and J gave up 5 bases; unmatched junction bases: 7. Germline V gene lookup returns CDR1 SGHRS and CDR2 YFSETQ. This CDR3 is 14 amino acids long. In DNA, the CDR3 is TGCGCCAGCAGCAATCGGACAGGGGCCCACGAGCAGTACTTC. Translation: CASSNRTGAHEQYF.

The gene calls are TRBV28 and TRBJ1-1; the D is unclear. This CDR3 has 15 amino acids. Germline-derived CDR1 and CDR2 are MDHEN and SYDVKM. Between the trimmed V and J ends, which lost 3 bases and 5 bases, there was a span of 16 bases. The CDR3 loop reads CASSFSLPSRTEAFF. The CDR3 DNA is TGTGCCAGCAGTTTCTCCCTACCCTCCAGGACTGAAGCTTTCTTT.

This rearrangement joins TRBV6-5 to TRBJ1-3, with D unclear. The V end lost 5 bases, the J end lost 0 bases, and 5 bases lay between the germline ends. This CDR3 contains 13 residues. CDR1 and CDR2 from the germline V gene are MNHEY and SVGAGI. The CDR3 bases are TGTGCCAGCAGTCGGAACTCTGGAAACACCATATATTTT. Amino acid sequence: CASSRNSGNTIYF.

The V call is TRBV5-1, the J call TRBJ1-6; 8 nucleotides line up with TRBD1. This CDR3 region has 15 residues. Germline values: CDR1 SGHRS, CDR2 YFSETQ. Losses at the gene ends were 3 bases for V and 5 bases for J; bases not matched to a gene: 4. CDR3 DNA: TGCGCCAGCAGCTCGGGACAGGCCCATAATTCACCCCTCCACTTT. It is translated as CASSSGQAHNSPLHF.

This clone was detected ten times or more. V is TRBV19 and J is TRBJ2-7; D tentatively fits TRBD1 or TRBD2 (5 bases each). Between the trimmed V and J ends, which lost 6 bases and 8 bases, there was a span of 17 bases. CDR3 length: 13 residues. Germline assignment: CDR1 LNHDA and CDR2 SQIVND (reference sequence). CDR3 coding DNA: TGTGCCAGTAGCACACCGCAGGGAGAGAAGCAGTACTTC. Protein: CASSTPQGEKQYF.

This clone was recorded only once. The chain employs TRBV30 and TRBJ2-7, with TRBD1 as a possible D gene (5 bases). The CDR3 totals 14 residues. V lost 3 bases and J 3 bases, leaving 15 bases between the germline ends. The germline CDR1 and CDR2 sequences are GTSNPN and SVGIG (reference sequence). The chain's CDR3 is CAWRIAGKHYEQYF. CDR3 in DNA: TGTGCCTGGAGGATCGCAGGGAAGCACTACGAGCAGTACTTC.

J is TRBJ2-5 and V is TRBV5-4, with a possible D match to TRBD2 (7 bases). The germline gives CDR1 SGHNT, CDR2 YYREEE (reference sequence). The V end lost 1 base, the J end lost 4 bases, and 8 bases lay between the germline ends. This CDR3 region has 13 residues. This CDR3 is CASSLRGAETQYF. CDR3 DNA: TGTGCCAGCAGCTTGCGGGGGGCAGAGACCCAGTACTTC.

This clone was recorded only once. This chain links TRBV19 with TRBJ2-1, with TRBD1 as a possible D gene (6 bases). The germline V gene encodes CDR1 LNHDA and CDR2 SQIVND (reference sequence). The CDR3 consists of 20 residues. V was pared by 0 bases and J by 0 bases, with 21 bases between. CDR3 residues: CASSIDFSEGDYGSYNEQFF. CDR3 sequence (DNA): TGTGCCAGTAGTATAGATTTCAGTGAGGGGGATTACGGCTCCTACAATGAGCAGTTCTTC.

J is TRBJ2-5 and V is TRBV5-1; 9 bases match TRBD2. V gave up 6 bases and J gave up 5 bases; unmatched junction bases: 11. There are 15 residues in the CDR3. The V gene's germline CDR1 is SGHRS and CDR2 YFSETQ. CDR3 sequence: CASNPNSGGGETQYF. The CDR3 DNA reads TGCGCCAGCAACCCGAATAGCGGGGGTGGGGAGACCCAGTACTTC.

The chain carries TRBV6-1 and TRBJ2-3; D remains unclear. CDR3 length: 14 amino acids. The germline V and J ends were trimmed by 3 bases and 2 bases, with 9 bases remaining between them. The germline CDR1 and CDR2 sequences are MNHNS and SASEGT. CDR3 amino acids: CASSDEISTDTQYF. As DNA, the CDR3 is TGTGCCAGCAGTGATGAGATTTCCACAGATACGCAGTATTTT.

Here the CDR3 reads CAWNLGQGNEQYF. The DNA for the CDR3 is TGTGCCTGGAATCTGGGACAGGGGAACGAGCAGTACTTC. The V gene is TRBV30, the J gene TRBJ2-7; 10 bases are a match to TRBD1. This CDR3 is 13 amino acids long. Looked up from germline, CDR1 is GTSNPN and CDR2 is SVGIG (reference sequence). J lost 5 bases, V lost 4 bases, and 5 bases had no gene match.

This sequence joins TRBV4-3 and TRBJ1-1; D may be TRBD1 (6 bases). This CDR3 has 15 residues. The V end was cut by 0 bases, the J end by 1 base, with 9 bases between. Germline loops: CDR1 LGHNA, CDR2 YSLEER. The chain's CDR3 is CASSQETGGNTEAFF. The DNA for the CDR3 is TGCGCCAGCAGCCAAGAGACAGGAGGGAACACTGAAGCTTTCTTT.

The V and J genes are TRBV19 and TRBJ2-1; 7 bases are a match to TRBD2. V lost 3 bases, J lost 4 bases, and 9 bases stayed unmatched. The germline V gene encodes CDR1 LNHDA and CDR2 SQIVND (reference sequence). The CDR3 runs 16 residues. The CDR3 reads CASSMSGGGIYNEQFF. The CDR3 DNA is TGTGCCAGTAGTATGTCTGGCGGGGGAATTTACAATGAGCAGTTCTTC.

This clone showed up just once. V gene TRBV7-9 combines with J gene TRBJ2-5; D may be TRBD1 or TRBD2 (5 bases each). Trimming left V 3 bases short and J 11 bases short, with 13 bases between. Germline V gene lookup returns CDR1 SEHNR and CDR2 FQNEAQ (reference sequence). The length of the CDR3 is 12 residues. In DNA, the CDR3 is TGTGCCAGCAGCTTCTCCGGGACGGAGCAGTACTTC. Protein: CASSFSGTEQYF.

The chain recombines TRBV6-1 with TRBJ2-3; D might be TRBD2 (7 bases). The CDR3 extends over 14 amino acids. Germline assignment: CDR1 MNHNS and CDR2 SASEGT. Trimming shortened V by 7 bases and J by 3 bases, and 14 bases separated the two germline ends. This chain's CDR3 is CASIRGGMTDTQYF. The CDR3 DNA follows: TGTGCCAGCATAAGGGGGGGGATGACAGATACGCAGTATTTT.

This sequence joins TRBV18 and TRBJ2-3, with 14 bases aligning to TRBD2. The CDR3 contains 16 residues. J was trimmed by 4 bases and V by 6 bases; bases with no gene match: 6. Germline V CDR1 and CDR2: KGHSH, LQKENI. This CDR3 is CASSLPTSGGADTQYF. CDR3 nucleotides: TGTGCCAGCTCGCTCCCGACTAGCGGGGGGGCAGATACGCAGTATTTT. Using reference TRBV18 and TRBJ2-3 for the parts outside the CDR3, the full variable domain is NAGVMQNPRHLVRRRGQEARLRCSPMKGHSHVYWYRQLPEEGLKFMVYLQKENIIDESGMPKERFSAEFPKEGPSILRIQQVVRGDSAAYFCASSLPTSGGADTQYFGPGTRLTVL.

The chain is built from TRBV6-1 and TRBJ1-1; TRBD1 agrees at 7 bases. There are 14 residues in the CDR3. Germline assignment: CDR1 MNHNS and CDR2 SASEGT. With V trimmed by 6 bases and J by 4 bases, 8 bases remained unmatched. The CDR3 region has the DNA TGTGCCAGCAGAAACAGACAGGGAGGCACTGAAGCTTTCTTT. Translation: CASRNRQGGTEAFF.